The clone carrying this T cell receptor (beta chain) appeared a single time. The CDR3 has 14 amino acids. Trimming stripped 5 bases from V and 4 bases from J, with 11 bases between. Germline values: CDR1 MDHEN, CDR2 SYDVKM. The protocol was immunoSEQ multiplex PCR, while the TCRdb copy is restricted to in-frame clones and leaves out a portion. The profile shows some 220,000 clones, 84% of them singletons. The sample is drawn from a study of blood T cell repertoires in COVID-19. Overall study: The study drew acute and convalescent COVID-19 samples from the United States, Italy and Spain.

Source material: peripheral blood. This sequence originates from a man aged 45-65 years with active or convalescent COVID-19. This chain joins TRBV28 and TRBJ1-4, with D possibly being TRBD1 (6 bases). The CDR3 reads CASSPRGGNEKLFF. In DNA, the CDR3 is TGTGCCAGCAGTCCAAGGGGGGGTAATGAAAAACTGTTTTTT.